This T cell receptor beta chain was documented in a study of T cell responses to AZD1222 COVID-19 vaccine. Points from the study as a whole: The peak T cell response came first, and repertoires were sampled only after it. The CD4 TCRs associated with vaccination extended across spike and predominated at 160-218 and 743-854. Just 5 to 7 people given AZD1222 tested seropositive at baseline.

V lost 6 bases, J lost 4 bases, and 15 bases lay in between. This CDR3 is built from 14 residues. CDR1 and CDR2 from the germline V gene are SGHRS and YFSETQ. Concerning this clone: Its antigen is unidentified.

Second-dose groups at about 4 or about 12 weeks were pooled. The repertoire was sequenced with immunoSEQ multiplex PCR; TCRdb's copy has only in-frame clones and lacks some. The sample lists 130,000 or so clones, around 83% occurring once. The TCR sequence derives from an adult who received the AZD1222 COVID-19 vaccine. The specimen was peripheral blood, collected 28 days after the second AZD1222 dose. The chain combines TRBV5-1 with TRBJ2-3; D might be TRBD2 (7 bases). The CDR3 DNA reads TGCGCCAGCACCACCTGGGGGGGCGCAGATACGCAGTATTTT. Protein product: CASTTWGGADTQYF.